This TCR beta chain is from a study of breast tumors, draining lymph nodes, adjacent tissues. The CDR3 has 15 residues. V shed 5 bases and J shed 6 bases, with 20 bases lying between them. CDR1 and CDR2 (germline): LNHDA, SQIVND (reference sequence). One entry per CDR3 protein results from TCRdb running MiXCR on the multiplex PCR reads. The data contain 20,000 or so distinct CDR3 sequences, 64% of them singletons. This chain links TRBV19 with TRBJ2-7; no clear D gene. The clonotype comes from a female donor with breast cancer. Some clones in this sample may be carry-over from other donors' samples. The sequenced material came from tumor-adjacent breast tissue. The CDR3 here is CASSGSRAEEGEQYF. The CDR3 region has the DNA TGTGCCAGTAGTGGAAGTCGGGCCGAGGAAGGCGAGCAGTACTTC.